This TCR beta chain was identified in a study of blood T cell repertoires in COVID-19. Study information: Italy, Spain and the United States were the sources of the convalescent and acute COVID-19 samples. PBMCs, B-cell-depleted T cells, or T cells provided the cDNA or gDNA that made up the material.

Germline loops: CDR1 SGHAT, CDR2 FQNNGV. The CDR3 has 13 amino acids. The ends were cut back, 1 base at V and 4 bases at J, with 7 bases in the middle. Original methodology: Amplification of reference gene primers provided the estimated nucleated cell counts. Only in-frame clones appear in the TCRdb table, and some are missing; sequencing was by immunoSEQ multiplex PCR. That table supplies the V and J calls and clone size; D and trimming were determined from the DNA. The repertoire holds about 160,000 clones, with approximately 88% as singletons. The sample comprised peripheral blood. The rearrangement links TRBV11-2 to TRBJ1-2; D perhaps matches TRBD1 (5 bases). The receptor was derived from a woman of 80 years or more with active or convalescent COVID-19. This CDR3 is CASSLGQIYGYTF. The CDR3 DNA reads TGTGCCAGCAGCTTAGGACAGATCTATGGCTACACCTTC.